Listed here are 2 T cell receptor beta chains from one sample, sequenced in a study of blood T cell repertoires in COVID-19 (TCRdb year 2020). Libraries were constructed by the immunoSEQ multiplex PCR assay. TCRdb's version of the immuneACCESS table is confined to in-frame rearrangements and falls short of the full clone set. An unresolved V gene accounts for under half of the shortfall where checked; the remainder is of unknown origin. The sample profile shows fewer than 250,000 clones; less than 90% of them were found once. The ten largest clones capture 0.78% of the sample. Sequencing was performed on peripheral blood. The source of these receptors is a woman aged 70-85 years with acute or convalescent COVID-19.

The rearrangement joins TRBV6-1 to TRBJ2-4, with TRBD1 matching over 8 bases. Germline V gene data show CDR1 as MNHNS and CDR2 as SASEGT. The CDR3 has 20 residues. V shed 0 bases, J shed 0 bases, and the junction held 13 bases outside the gene matches. CDR3 nucleotides: TGTGCCAGCAGTGAAGCCAGGGCTGACAGGGGAGCTCTAGCCAAAAACATTCAGTACTTC. The encoded protein is CASSEARADRGALAKNIQYF.

The chain joins TRBV4-1 to TRBJ1-1; the match to TRBD1 covers 11 bases. The germline V gene has CDR1 MGHRA and CDR2 YSYEKL. V lost 4 bases to trimming and J lost 0 bases; unmatched junction nucleotides: 4. The CDR3 has 16 amino acids. For the CDR3, the DNA is TGCGCCAGCAGCCCTGGGACAGGGGGATTGAACACTGAAGCTTTCTTT. Protein product: CASSPGTGGLNTEAFF.